This passage covers 32 T cell receptor beta chains from one sample sequenced in a study of spatial heterogeneity in lung cancer. Stated time point: sample taken at primary tumor resection. Unsorted whole RNA of tumor, nontumor lung or frozen PBMC was sequenced. TCRdb reanalysed the 5' RACE reads using MiXCR and keeps one entry per CDR3 protein. The table records more than 6,500 distinct CDR3 sequences, 8.6% of them present only once. Sequenced here: PBMCs, sampled at surgery. The source of these receptors is a male donor with early-stage non-small cell lung cancer.

Ten or more counts support this clonotype. Since the library was made to target alpha chains, this beta chain is a stray read and its abundance is not meaningful. The rearrangement joins TRBV7-9 to TRBJ1-2, with TRBD1 as a possible D gene (6 bases). Trimming pared 1 base from V and 4 bases from J, leaving 7 bases between. The V gene's germline CDR1 is SEHNR and CDR2 FQNEAQ (reference sequence). The CDR3 runs to 13 residues. In nucleotides, the CDR3 is TGTGCCAGCAGCTTAGGACAGGTCTATGGCTACACCTTC. As protein: CASSLGQVYGYTF.

Many counts were recorded for this clonotype. This beta chain is a stray sequence in a library constructed for alpha chains; its clone size is not meaningful. This chain links TRBV21-1 with TRBJ2-5; the table calls TRBD1, which could not be checked here. TRBV21-1 is a listed pseudogene. The CDR3 consists of 18 residues. CDR3 residues: CASSNKVGVGGPGETQYF. The CDR3 DNA follows: TGTGCCAGCAGCAACAAAGTTGGAGTAGGGGGTCCTGGAGAGACCCAGTACTTC.

This clonotype was counted many times. This beta chain slipped into a library made for alpha chains as a stray read, so its size is not meaningful. The rearrangement joins TRBV6-2 or TRBV6-3 to TRBJ2-7; 8 bases are shared with TRBD1. The CDR3 contains 12 residues. Germline V gene lookup returns CDR1 MNHEY and CDR2 SVGEGT. In DNA form, the CDR3 reads TGTGCGGTGGGGCAGGGGGCCCACGAGCAGTACTTC. Translation gives CAVGQGAHEQYF.

In its sample, this clonotype was seen many times. Since it is a stray read in a library aimed at alpha chains, this beta chain has a size that is not meaningful. V and J are TRBV6-2 or TRBV6-3 and TRBJ2-5; D is unclear. From germline, CDR1 is MNHEY and CDR2 SVGEGT. V lost 3 bases to trimming and J lost 10 bases, with 21 bases between them. The CDR3 has 15 residues. CDR3: CASSYPDLRRRGQYF. CDR3 in DNA: TGTGCCAGCAGTTATCCCGACCTCCGGCGGAGAGGCCAGTACTTC.

This clonotype was found many times. Since the library was made to target alpha chains, this beta chain is a stray read and its abundance is not meaningful. The chain links TRBV5-1 to TRBJ2-3, with 11 nucleotides matching TRBD2. This CDR3 is 20 amino acids long. Germline values: CDR1 SGHRS, CDR2 YFSETQ. V dropped 4 bases and J dropped 2; count of bases not matched to a gene: 18. The CDR3 nucleotides read TGCGCCAGCAGCCTCGGGTCGGGACACCCGGGACTAGCGGTCACAGATACGCAGTATTTT. Its translation: CASSLGSGHPGLAVTDTQYF.

About this clonotype itself: This beta chain is off target for a library built for alpha chains, so its abundance means little. The chain is built from TRBV5-1 and TRBJ2-1, with 15 bases lining up with TRBD2. V shed 1 base and J 9 bases; nucleotides not matched to a gene: 8. The CDR3 totals 17 residues. CDR1 SGHRS and CDR2 YFSETQ come from the germline V gene. CDR3 nucleotides: TGCGCCAGCAGCTTGTTAGGACTAGCGGGAGGGAGCGTTGAGCAGTTCTTC. Protein: CASSLLGLAGGSVEQFF.

At least ten counts were recorded for this clonotype. Found in a library prepared for alpha chains, this beta chain is an off-target read, and its abundance has little meaning. The rearrangement links TRBV14 to TRBJ2-7, with 8 bases aligning to TRBD2. V shed 1 base, J shed 3 bases, and the junction held 5 bases outside the gene matches. From germline, CDR1 is SGHDN and CDR2 FVKESK. This CDR3 has 15 residues. CDR3 nucleotide sequence: TGTGCCAGCAGCCAAGCTAGCGGGTACATCTACGAGCAGTACTTC. Amino acids: CASSQASGYIYEQYF.

In this sample, this clonotype turned up many times. This beta chain turned up in a library designed for alpha chains; as an off-target read, its abundance says little. V gene TRBV27 combines with J gene TRBJ2-7, with 7 bases fitting TRBD2. V lost 3 bases and J lost 1; bases outside the gene matches: 3. The CDR3 sequence is 14 residues long. Per germline, CDR1 MNHEY and CDR2 SMNVEV (reference sequence). The CDR3 spells CASSFSAGSYEQYF. In DNA, the CDR3 is TGTGCCAGCAGTTTTTCAGCGGGGTCCTACGAGCAGTACTTC.

This clonotype was counted ten times or more. One end of the junction does not line up with germline, which may come from a read error. This beta chain is off target for a library built for alpha chains, so its abundance means little. The rearrangement uses TRBV5-1 and TRBJ1-1; tentative D call: TRBD1 (5 bases). Germline CDR1 reads SGHRS; CDR2 reads YFSETQ. The CDR3 consists of 15 residues. The chain's CDR3 is CASNLEVRRGTEAFF. In DNA, the CDR3 is TGCGCCAGCAACTTGGAGGTCAGGAGGGGCACTGAAGCTTTCTTT. The full variable domain, with the rest looked up from reference TRBV5-1 and TRBJ1-1, is KAGVTQTPRYLIKTRGQQVTLSCSPISGHRSVSWYQQTPGQGLQFLFEYFSETQRNKGNFPGRFSGRQFSNSRSEMNVSTLELGDSALYLCASNLEVRRGTEAFFGQGTRLTVV.

This clonotype was observed many times. This beta chain slipped into a library made for alpha chains as a stray read, so its size is not meaningful. The gene calls are TRBV12-3 or TRBV12-4 and TRBJ1-4; 8 bases line up with TRBD1. The CDR3 extends over 16 amino acids. V shed 6 bases, J shed 3 bases, and the junction held 9 bases outside the gene matches. The CDR3: CASSWGTGTPNEKLFF. For the CDR3, the DNA is TGTGCCAGCAGCTGGGGGACAGGTACACCTAATGAAAAACTGTTTTTT.

This clonotype was counted at least ten times. The library was prepared for alpha chains; this beta chain is a stray read, so its frequency means little. The CDR3 loop is CSARKGFEKLFF. The CDR3 DNA sequence: TGCAGTGCTAGGAAGGGTTTTGAAAAACTGTTTTTT. This chain uses TRBV20-1 with TRBJ1-4; D remains ambiguous. V was shortened by 3 bases and J by 7 bases, with 9 bases between the two germline ends. The germline gives CDR1 DFQATT, CDR2 SNEGSKA (reference sequence). The CDR3 is 12 residues long.

Regarding this clonotype: As an off-target read in a library built for alpha chains, this beta chain has a frequency of little significance. The chain joins TRBV20-1 to TRBJ2-1, with TRBD2 matching 16 bases. Germline V gene sequence: CDR1 DFQATT, CDR2 SNEGSKA (reference sequence). J lost 7 bases, V lost 6 bases, and 9 bases had no gene match. CDR3 length: 16 residues. The CDR3 DNA sequence: TGCAGTGCCCGCGGGACTAGCGGGAGGGCAAATAATGAGCAGTTCTTC. Protein: CSARGTSGRANNEQFF.

This clonotype was detected a few times. A junction end diverges from the germline sequence, so it may reflect a read error. This beta chain slipped into a library made for alpha chains as a stray read, so its size is not meaningful. The rearrangement uses TRBV6-2 or TRBV6-3 and TRBJ2-5, with D uncertain. From germline, CDR1 is MNHEY and CDR2 SVGEGT. This CDR3 contains 11 residues. CDR3 loop: CASSYQETQYF. CDR3 nucleotides: TGTGCCAGCAGTTACCAGGAGACCCAGTACTTC.

This clonotype was recorded at least ten times. With the library built for alpha chains, this beta chain is off target and its frequency is not meaningful. The rearrangement joins TRBV24-1 to TRBJ2-2; 8 bases agree with TRBD2. The ends lost 0 bases at V and 4 bases at J; junction bases unmatched: 9. This CDR3 comprises 18 residues. Looked up from germline, CDR1 is KGHDR and CDR2 is SFDVKD. The CDR3 bases are TGTGCCACCAGTGATTTGGTTCATCGGGAGGGAAGCACCGGGGAGCTGTTTTTT. As protein: CATSDLVHREGSTGELFF.

Concerning this clonotype: This beta chain is off target for a library built for alpha chains, so its abundance means little. The chain uses TRBV3-1 and TRBJ2-3, with 7 bases matching TRBD2. V gave up 1 base and J gave up 0 bases; unmatched junction bases: 4. Germline CDR1 and CDR2: LGHDT and YNNKEL (reference sequence). This CDR3 has 16 amino acids. For the CDR3, the DNA is TGTGCCAGCAGCCAAGCGGGAGGAGGGAGCACAGATACGCAGTATTTT. Protein sequence: CASSQAGGGSTDTQYF.

Turning to this clonotype: Germline and junction disagree at one end, which may indicate a read error. This beta chain is an off-target read within a library intended for alpha chains, so its frequency means little. The chain has TRBV7-9 and TRBJ2-1, with 7 nucleotides matching TRBD1. The CDR3 has 14 amino acids. CDR1 and CDR2 from the germline V gene are SEHNR and FQNEAQ (reference sequence). The CDR3 protein is CASSTGQSSNEQFF. The CDR3 DNA sequence: TGTGCCAGCAGCACGGGACAGTCCTCCAATGAGCAGTTCTTC.

This clonotype was counted a few times. This beta chain is a stray read from a library made for alpha chains; its abundance is not meaningful. The CDR3 region has the DNA TGCGCCAGCAGCTTGGATGGTGCGACCTACAATGAGCAGTTCTTC. Its translation: CASSLDGATYNEQFF. This sequence joins TRBV5-1 and TRBJ2-1; D unclear. Trimming cost V 0 bases and J 2 bases, with 9 bases left between them. Germline V lookup: CDR1 SGHRS, CDR2 YFSETQ. This CDR3 has 15 amino acids.

This clonotype was detected ten times or more. Within a library made for alpha chains, this beta chain is off target, and its count is uninformative. This rearrangement joins TRBV11-2 to TRBJ2-7; D unresolved. Germline CDR1 SGHAT, CDR2 FQNNGV. The CDR3 totals 11 residues. V gave up 4 bases and J gave up 9 bases, with 10 bases separating them. The CDR3 protein is CASSSAFGQYF. Written as DNA, the CDR3 is TGTGCCAGCAGCTCGGCGTTTGGGCAGTACTTC.

By sample fraction, this clonotype is medium-sized. This beta chain represents an off-target read in a library built for alpha chains; its size is of limited meaning. The chain recombines TRBV28 with TRBJ1-5, with unresolved D. Trimming left V 3 bases short and J 0 bases short, with 12 bases between. The germline gives CDR1 MDHEN, CDR2 SYDVKM. There are 16 residues in the CDR3. The CDR3 sequence: CASSFVTEYSNQPQHF. For the CDR3, the DNA is TGTGCCAGCAGTTTCGTAACAGAGTATAGCAATCAGCCCCAGCATTTT.

As concerns this clonotype: Germline and junction disagree at one end, which may indicate a read error. Within a library made for alpha chains, this beta chain is off target, and its count is uninformative. The rearrangement uses TRBV7-2 and TRBJ1-5, with a tentative D call TRBD1 (6 bases). From germline, CDR1 is SGHTA and CDR2 FQGNSA. This CDR3 region has 15 residues. The CDR3 region is CASSFAWGLEQPQHF. CDR3 nucleotide sequence: TGTGCCAGCAGCTTTGCGTGGGGGCTGGAACAGCCTCAGCATTTT.

This clonotype was recorded a few times. This beta chain is an unintended read in a library built for alpha chains; its size means little. V usage is TRBV2 and J usage is TRBJ2-2, with D uncertain. With 7 bases removed from V and 0 bases from J, the gap between germline ends came to 21 bases. The germline gives CDR1 SNHLY, CDR2 FYNNEI. The CDR3 covers 18 residues. CDR3 sequence (DNA): TGTGCCAGCACGGGTCTGAACAGAAACGCAGCGAACACCGGGGAGCTGTTTTTT. Amino acid sequence: CASTGLNRNAANTGELFF.

This clonotype was observed at least ten times. This beta chain turned up in a library designed for alpha chains; as an off-target read, its abundance says little. The gene calls are TRBV30 and TRBJ2-5; TRBD1 matches 9 bases. From germline, CDR1 is GTSNPN and CDR2 SVGIG (reference sequence). V lost 5 bases, J lost 5 bases, and 3 bases stayed unmatched. The CDR3 contains 12 residues. The CDR3 nucleotides are TGTGCCTGGCGACAGGGGGACGAGACCCAGTACTTC. It is translated as CAWRQGDETQYF.

Notes on this clonotype: Germline and junction disagree at one end, which may indicate a read error. This beta chain is an unintended read in a library built for alpha chains; its size means little. The gene calls are TRBV9 and TRBJ1-4; D is unclear. In germline, CDR1 is SGDLS, CDR2 YYNGEE. This CDR3 contains 17 residues. The CDR3 region is CASSVGAALGSNEKPFF. Here the CDR3 DNA reads TGTGCCAGCAGCGTAGGGGCGGCATTGGGGAGTAATGAAAAACCGTTTTTT. Looking up the rest from reference TRBV9 and TRBJ1-4 gives the full variable domain: DSGVTQTPKHLITATGQRVTLRCSPRSGDLSVYWYQQSLDQGLQFLIQYYNGEERAKGNILERFSAQQFPDLHSELNLSSLELGDSALYFCASSVGAALGSNEKPFFGSGTQLSVL.

On this clonotype itself: In a library made to pick up alpha chains, this beta chain is a stray read with a size that means little. V is TRBV12-3 or TRBV12-4 and J is TRBJ1-2; tentative D call: TRBD1 (6 bases). V gave up 6 bases and J gave up 4 bases, with 12 bases separating them. The CDR3 has 13 residues. The CDR3 DNA reads as TGTGCCAGCAGACCTACAGGGTTCTATGGCTACACCTTC. Translating gives CASRPTGFYGYTF.

The table lists this clonotype with many counts. This beta chain is a stray read from a library made for alpha chains; its abundance is not meaningful. This rearrangement joins TRBV7-2 to TRBJ2-3; D is uncertain. V was shortened by 4 bases and J by 6 bases, with 14 bases between the two germline ends. Germline CDR1 and CDR2: SGHTA and FQGNSA. There are 14 residues in the CDR3. CDR3 bases: TGTGCCAGCAGCTCCCTTTTCGAGCGTGATACGCAGTATTTT. Protein sequence: CASSSLFERDTQYF.

This clonotype appeared a few times. Since the library was made to target alpha chains, this beta chain is a stray read and its abundance is not meaningful. The rearrangement links TRBV6-2 or TRBV6-3 to TRBJ2-5; a weak D match, TRBD2 (5 bases). The CDR3 covers 21 residues. Germline V gives CDR1 MNHEY, CDR2 SVGEGT. V lost 2 bases and J lost 2, with 30 bases in between. CDR3 amino acids: CASSYPVDGLIRRVYQETQYF. The CDR3 coding sequence is TGTGCCAGCAGTTACCCCGTTGACGGACTCATCAGACGGGTCTATCAAGAGACCCAGTACTTC.

At least ten counts were recorded for this clonotype. Found in a library prepared for alpha chains, this beta chain is an off-target read, and its abundance has little meaning. The chain couples TRBV12-3 or TRBV12-4 to TRBJ1-6, with D possibly matching TRBD1 (6 bases). The CDR3 contains 15 residues. With 7 bases removed from V and 9 bases from J, the gap between germline ends came to 19 bases. For the CDR3, the DNA is TGTGCCAGCACCCAACGGGCCAGGGGCTCTTCACCCCTCCACTTT. It is translated as CASTQRARGSSPLHF.

This clonotype was counted many times. A library made for alpha chains picked up this beta chain off target, so its size means little. The gene calls are TRBV19 and TRBJ1-3; possibly TRBD1 for D (5 bases). This CDR3 has 16 residues. Between the trimmed V and J ends, which lost 5 bases and 2 bases, there was a span of 16 bases. Looked up from germline, CDR1 is LNHDA and CDR2 is SQIVND (reference sequence). The CDR3 DNA follows: TGTGCCAGTAGTTGGGGGATCGGAGTGACTGGAAACACCATATATTTT. Translated, it gives CASSWGIGVTGNTIYF.

This clonotype was seen many times. This beta chain is an unintended read in a library built for alpha chains; its size means little. This chain connects TRBV5-1 to TRBJ2-3; 8 bases match TRBD2. The ends lost 0 bases at V and 4 bases at J; junction bases unmatched: 7. The CDR3 consists of 16 residues. Germline V gene lookup returns CDR1 SGHRS and CDR2 YFSETQ. CDR3 in amino acids: CASSLELAGGPDTQYF. The CDR3 nucleotides read TGCGCCAGCAGCTTGGAGTTGGCGGGAGGACCAGATACGCAGTATTTT.

This clonotype appeared many times. In a library made to pick up alpha chains, this beta chain is a stray read with a size that means little. J is TRBJ2-1 and V is TRBV3-1, with 12 nucleotides matching TRBD2. The V gene's germline CDR1 is LGHDT and CDR2 YNNKEL (reference sequence). There are 19 residues in the CDR3. J gave up 9 bases and V 0 bases, and 15 bases lay outside the gene matches. The CDR3 sequence: CASSQDWLAGGPLRPEQFF. For the CDR3, the DNA is TGTGCCAGCAGCCAAGATTGGCTAGCGGGAGGGCCATTGCGACCTGAGCAGTTCTTC.

This clonotype was detected ten times or more. Since it is a stray read in a library aimed at alpha chains, this beta chain has a size that is not meaningful. V gene TRBV18 combines with J gene TRBJ2-3; possible D gene TRBD2, 5 bases. V lost 4 bases, J lost 4 bases, and 27 bases lay in between. CDR3 length: 19 amino acids. Germline V gene data show CDR1 as KGHSH and CDR2 as LQKENI. Written as DNA, the CDR3 is TGTGCCAGCTCACTTGGAGTGGGAGTGAGGAACCGAAACCCAGATACGCAGTATTTT. It encodes CASSLGVGVRNRNPDTQYF.

On this clonotype: This beta chain is an unintended read in a library built for alpha chains; its size means little. V usage is TRBV6-2 or TRBV6-3 and J usage is TRBJ2-2, with TRBD2 identical over 11 bases. Trimming cost V 6 bases and J 3 bases; bases outside gene matches: 0. Germline V lookup: CDR1 MNHEY, CDR2 SVGEGT. There are 14 residues in the CDR3. The DNA for the CDR3 is TGTGCCAGCAGGGGACTAGCGGACACCGGGGAGCTGTTTTTT. This sequence encodes CASRGLADTGELFF.